One and the same sample provided the 28 T cell receptor beta chains below, sequenced in a study of shared clonotypes between healthy human individuals. Terminally differentiated effector memory CD45RA+ cells were left out of the naive CD8 fraction, which was CD45RO-negative and positively selected for CCR7. TCRdb keeps only in-frame clones here, not all; method: immunoSEQ multiplex PCR. In the table there are more than 2 million clones, about 95% of which are singletons. Specimen: naive CD8+ T cells sorted from blood. The receptors were sampled from a man younger than 35 in good health.

V usage is TRBV7-9 and J usage is TRBJ2-5, with 7 positions matching TRBD1. Per germline, CDR1 SEHNR and CDR2 FQNEAQ (reference sequence). After removal of 3 bases from V and 13 bases from J, the junction contained 8 bases not matched to a gene. CDR3 size: 12 residues. CDR3 nucleotide sequence: TGTGCCAGCAGCTTCGAGAGACAGGGCGCGTACTTC. Translated: CASSFERQGAYF.

This clone was detected only a few times. The chain links TRBV2 to TRBJ2-7, with TRBD2 as a possible D gene (6 bases). Trimming shortened V by 8 bases and J by 6 bases, and 23 bases separated the two germline ends. Germline lookup yields CDR1 SNHLY and CDR2 FYNNEI. The CDR3 loop spans 15 amino acids. CDR3 loop: CASGEGLLLPGEQYF. For the CDR3, the DNA is TGTGCCAGCGGAGAGGGACTGCTCCTTCCTGGCGAGCAGTACTTC. The whole variable domain, remainder taken from reference TRBV2 and TRBJ2-7, is EPEVTQTPSHQVTQMGQEVILRCVPISNHLYFYWYRQILGQKVEFLVSFYNNEISEKSEIFDDQFSVERPDGSNFTLKIRSTKLEDSAMYFCASGEGLLLPGEQYFGPGTRLTVT.

The chain couples TRBV10-1 to TRBJ2-3, with D possibly being TRBD1 or TRBD2 (6 bases each). Germline assignment: CDR1 WNHNN and CDR2 SYGVQD (reference sequence). V gave up 0 bases and J gave up 4 bases, with 17 bases separating them. This CDR3 contains 17 residues. This CDR3 reads CASSESRGPNKPDTQYF. CDR3 nucleotide sequence: TGCGCCAGCAGTGAGTCCCGGGGGCCAAACAAGCCAGATACGCAGTATTTT.

The chain recombines TRBV5-1 with TRBJ1-6; D gene unclear. CDR1 and CDR2 (germline): SGHRS, YFSETQ. Trimming cost V 2 bases and J 0 bases, with 12 bases left between them. The CDR3 spans 17 residues. The CDR3 DNA sequence: TGCGCCAGCAGCTTTGCACCGCTAAGCTCCTATAATTCACCCCTCCACTTT. Translation gives CASSFAPLSSYNSPLHF.

The chain employs TRBV30 and TRBJ1-1, with TRBD1 matching 9 bases. V lost 8 bases and J lost 7; bases outside the gene matches: 5. This CDR3 has 11 amino acids. The germline V gene has CDR1 GTSNPN and CDR2 SVGIG (reference sequence). CDR3 in amino acids: CAPDRGFEAFF. In DNA form, the CDR3 reads TGTGCCCCGGACAGGGGCTTTGAAGCTTTCTTT.

This clone appeared a single time. The rearrangement links TRBV13 to TRBJ2-2, with 11 bases fitting TRBD2. J lost 2 bases, V lost 5 bases, and 7 bases had no gene match. This CDR3 spans 17 amino acids. Germline CDR1 PRHDT, CDR2 FYEKMQ (reference sequence). CDR3 DNA sequence: TGTGCCAGCAGCCATACTAGCGGGAGTCACAACACCGGGGAGCTGTTTTTT. Amino acid sequence: CASSHTSGSHNTGELFF. Combining the CDR3 with reference TRBV13 and TRBJ2-2 gives the whole variable domain AAGVIQSPRHLIKEKRETATLKCYPIPRHDTVYWYQQGPGQDPQFLISFYEKMQSDKGSIPDRFSAQQFSDYHSELNMSSLELGDSALYFCASSHTSGSHNTGELFFGEGSRLTVL.

The gene calls are TRBV4-2 and TRBJ1-6; D is unresolved. The CDR3 contains 15 residues. The V end lost 4 bases, the J end lost 11 bases, and 18 bases lay between the germline ends. The germline V gene encodes CDR1 LGHNA and CDR2 YNFKEQ. The CDR3 nucleotides read TGTGCCAGCAGCCCCTCCGACCCCACGGACCCACCCCTCCACTTT. The encoded protein is CASSPSDPTDPPLHF.

This clone was detected once. The chain employs TRBV13 and TRBJ2-1; TRBD1 is a possible D gene (6 bases). The germline CDR1 and CDR2 sequences are PRHDT and FYEKMQ (reference sequence). The CDR3 totals 16 residues. Trimming removed 4 bases from V and 0 bases from J, with 13 bases in between. This CDR3 reads CASSSRTASSYNEQFF. As DNA, the CDR3 is TGTGCCAGCAGCTCACGGACAGCGAGCTCCTACAATGAGCAGTTCTTC.

The V call is TRBV5-1, the J call TRBJ2-2; TRBD1 or TRBD2 may be the D gene (5 bases each). The CDR3 consists of 15 residues. Per the germline V gene, CDR1 is SGHRS and CDR2 is YFSETQ. The V gene lost 5 bases and the J gene lost 5 bases, with 16 bases spanning the gap. CDR3 loop: CASSTGTVGTGELFF. CDR3 DNA: TGCGCCAGCAGTACCGGGACCGTGGGGACCGGGGAGCTGTTTTTT.

The chain joins TRBV6-5 to TRBJ2-5, with D perhaps given as TRBD1 or TRBD2 (6 bases each). Germline values: CDR1 MNHEY, CDR2 SVGAGI. The CDR3 loop spans 15 amino acids. V gave up 8 bases and J gave up 3 bases, with 19 bases separating them. The CDR3 DNA is TGTGCCAGCCAGGAATTAGGGGGGCGGGAAGAGACCCAGTACTTC. Amino acids: CASQELGGREETQYF.

The chain couples TRBV5-5 to TRBJ2-7; 9 bases fit TRBD1. The CDR3 has 13 residues. Germline CDR1 is SGHKS and CDR2 is YYEKEE (reference sequence). V lost 3 bases, J lost 4 bases, and 2 bases stayed unmatched. The DNA of the CDR3 is TGTGCCAGCAGCTGGACAGGGGCATACGAGCAGTACTTC. It is translated as CASSWTGAYEQYF.

The chain links TRBV11-3 to TRBJ2-7, with a weak D call TRBD2 (5 bases). CDR3 length equals 13 residues. V shed 2 bases and J shed 1 base, with 6 bases lying between them. Germline lookup yields CDR1 SGHNT and CDR2 YENEEA. The CDR3 loop is CASSLSGSYEQYF. The CDR3 nucleotides read TGTGCCAGCAGCTTATCGGGATCCTACGAGCAGTACTTC. The full variable domain, completed using reference TRBV11-3 and TRBJ2-7, is EAGVVQSPRYKIIEKKQPVAFWCNPISGHNTLYWYLQNLGQGPELLIRYENEEAVDDSQLPKDRFSAERLKGVDSTLKIQPAELGDSAVYLCASSLSGSYEQYFGPGTRLTVT.

This clone was detected only once. The chain couples TRBV5-8 to TRBJ2-7; D is possibly TRBD1 or TRBD2 (5 bases each). From germline, CDR1 is SGHTS and CDR2 YDEGEE. The CDR3 extends over 14 amino acids. Trimming shortened V by 3 bases and J by 0 bases, and 10 bases separated the two germline ends. The chain's CDR3 is CASSSEGFSYEQYF. The DNA of the CDR3 is TGTGCCAGCAGCTCCGAGGGGTTCTCCTACGAGCAGTACTTC.

About this clone: The same CDR3 is also encoded by other DNA sequences in this sample. V gene TRBV11-2 combines with J gene TRBJ2-7; unclear D gene. Germline V gene data show CDR1 as SGHAT and CDR2 as FQNNGV. The CDR3 has 12 amino acids. V shed 4 bases and J shed 0 bases, with 4 bases lying between them. In DNA, the CDR3 is TGTGCCAGCAGCTGGGACTCCTACGAGCAGTACTTC. Translated, it gives CASSWDSYEQYF. The full variable domain, in which reference TRBV11-2 and TRBJ2-7 provide the parts outside the CDR3, is EAGVAQSPRYKIIEKRQSVAFWCNPISGHATLYWYQQILGQGPKLLIQFQNNGVVDDSQLPKDRFSAERLKGVDSTLKIQPAKLEDSAVYLCASSWDSYEQYFGPGTRLTVT.

As to this clone: At the DNA level, this CDR3 is encoded by other sequences in the same sample as well. The rearrangement links TRBV27 to TRBJ2-7; the D is unclear. Trimming took 6 bases from V and 4 from J, leaving 7 bases between them. The V gene's germline CDR1 is MNHEY and CDR2 SMNVEV (reference sequence). This CDR3 contains 11 residues. This CDR3 reads CASRGAYEQYF. CDR3 DNA: TGTGCCAGCAGAGGAGCTTACGAGCAGTACTTC.

This chain connects TRBV9 to TRBJ2-5, with TRBD2 identical over 9 bases. The CDR3 consists of 13 residues. Trimming removed 3 bases from V and 6 bases from J; junction bases left unmatched: 3. Per the germline V gene, CDR1 is SGDLS and CDR2 is YYNGEE. The chain's CDR3 is CASSDGTSKTQYF. The CDR3 DNA reads TGTGCCAGCAGCGACGGGACTAGCAAGACCCAGTACTTC.

CDR3 sequence: CASSSKDSDTNEQYF. As DNA, the CDR3 is TGTGCCAGCAGTTCAAAAGACAGCGACACTAACGAGCAGTACTTC. The chain couples TRBV11-3 to TRBJ2-7, with D perhaps TRBD1 (5 bases). V was cut by 6 bases and J by 5 bases, with 20 bases left in between. CDR3 length: 15 amino acids. Germline values: CDR1 SGHNT, CDR2 YENEEA.

The chain recombines TRBV30 with TRBJ1-5; the D is unclear. V gave up 0 bases and J gave up 5 bases, with 17 bases separating them. The length of the CDR3 is 16 residues. Per the germline V gene, CDR1 is GTSNPN and CDR2 is SVGIG (reference sequence). CDR3 protein: CAWSVFTAVGDQPQHF. The DNA of the CDR3 is TGTGCCTGGAGTGTATTTACCGCAGTTGGCGATCAGCCCCAGCATTTT.

In this sample, this clone turned up once. The chain combines TRBV27 with TRBJ2-7, with 11 bases identical to TRBD2. CDR1 is MNHEY and CDR2 is SMNVEV in the germline V gene (reference sequence). This CDR3 region has 15 residues. Losses at the gene ends were 2 bases for V and 3 bases for J; bases not matched to a gene: 3. In nucleotides, the CDR3 is TGTGCCAGCAGTTTACTAGCGGGGGGCAACTACGAGCAGTACTTC. It yields the protein CASSLLAGGNYEQYF.

On this clone itself: One base away lies a much larger clone, so this may be a sequencing read error. The V gene is TRBV7-8, the J gene TRBJ2-5; 9 nucleotides agree with TRBD2. After removal of 2 bases from V and 2 bases from J, the junction contained 0 bases not matched to a gene. Germline-derived CDR1 and CDR2 are SGHVS and FQNEAQ. This CDR3 spans 14 amino acids. CDR3 loop: CASSLLAGQETQYF. In nucleotides, the CDR3 is TGTGCCAGCAGCTTACTAGCGGGGCAAGAGACCCAGTACTTC.

The chain is built from TRBV14 and TRBJ1-2; maybe TRBD1 (5 bases). Germline V gene sequence: CDR1 SGHDN, CDR2 FVKESK. V was shortened by 1 base and J by 8 bases, with 17 bases between the two germline ends. There are 15 residues in the CDR3. CDR3 nucleotides: TGTGCCAGCAGCCAAGTGCGAGGGGCCTTAGAGGGCTACACCTTC. Translating it yields CASSQVRGALEGYTF. The variable domain in full, completed from reference TRBV14 and TRBJ1-2, reads EAGVTQFPSHSVIEKGQTVTLRCDPISGHDNLYWYRRVMGKEIKFLLHFVKESKQDESGMPNNRFLAERTGGTYSTLKVQPAELEDSGVYFCASSQVRGALEGYTFGSGTRLTVV.

The chain links TRBV6-1 to TRBJ1-6; 9 bases fit TRBD1. The CDR3 totals 16 residues. V dropped 3 bases and J dropped 4; count of bases not matched to a gene: 4. The germline CDR1 and CDR2 sequences are MNHNS and SASEGT. The CDR3 DNA is TGTGCCAGCAGTGAGGGGACAGGGACGTATAATTCACCCCTCCACTTT. Protein: CASSEGTGTYNSPLHF.

This chain links TRBV5-8 with TRBJ1-2, with D perhaps matching TRBD1 (5 bases). This CDR3 has 16 amino acids. V was pared by 3 bases and J by 7 bases, with 22 bases between. Germline V CDR1 and CDR2: SGHTS, YDEGEE. This CDR3 is CASSSRTGRLSSGYTF. The CDR3 DNA is TGTGCCAGCAGCTCACGGACGGGACGGCTTAGCAGTGGCTACACCTTC.

This clone has just one count. The rearrangement joins TRBV28 to TRBJ2-3; D perhaps matches TRBD2 (6 bases). The CDR3 sequence is 14 residues long. From germline, CDR1 is MDHEN and CDR2 SYDVKM. Trimming cost V 1 base and J 4 bases, with 9 bases left between them. In DNA, the CDR3 is TGTGCCAGCAGTTTATTCGCGGGGTCAGATACGCAGTATTTT. It translates to CASSLFAGSDTQYF.

V and J are TRBV6-1 and TRBJ1-4, with D tentatively TRBD1 (5 bases). Germline V lookup: CDR1 MNHNS, CDR2 SASEGT. The CDR3 covers 15 residues. V was trimmed by 5 bases and J by 8 bases, leaving 18 bases between them. The CDR3 region has the DNA TGTGCCAGCAGTACCCCTGGCAGGGCAGACGAAAAACTGTTTTTT. Translated: CASSTPGRADEKLFF.

This clone was detected only once. V usage is TRBV11-2 and J usage is TRBJ2-1; 8 nucleotides match TRBD2. V lost 2 bases, J lost 9 bases, and 15 bases stayed unmatched. Germline V CDR1 and CDR2: SGHAT, FQNNGV. The CDR3 spans 17 residues. Written as DNA, the CDR3 is TGTGCCAGCAGCTTAATTGGCGGGAGGAGCCCGTCGGGTGAGCAGTTCTTC. This encodes CASSLIGGRSPSGEQFF.

The chain uses TRBV4-1 and TRBJ2-7; D is unresolved. The germline V and J ends were trimmed by 6 bases and 0 bases, with 12 bases remaining between them. The CDR3 runs to 14 residues. The germline V gene has CDR1 MGHRA and CDR2 YSYEKL. CDR3 residues: CASRPRTDSYEQYF. The CDR3 DNA is TGCGCCAGCAGACCCCGGACGGACTCCTACGAGCAGTACTTC.

This clone was seen once. Other nucleotide sequences from this sample produce the same CDR3. This rearrangement joins TRBV4-1 to TRBJ2-7; D possibly corresponds to TRBD1 (6 bases). In germline, CDR1 is MGHRA, CDR2 YSYEKL. The length of the CDR3 is 15 residues. Trimming removed 3 bases from V and 1 base from J, with 13 bases in between. The CDR3 DNA reads TGCGCCAGCAGCCAGGCGACAGGTGCGTCCTACGAGCAGTACTTC. Amino acids: CASSQATGASYEQYF.